Below, 5 T cell receptor beta chains from the same sample are listed, as sequenced in a study of Graves' ophthalmopathy and Graves' hyperthyroidism (dated 2018 in TCRdb). Sequencing used an Illumina HiSeq 2000. For repertoire sequencing, TCR beta CDR3 regions were amplified from RNA transcripts. HTBI primers and the Qiagen OneStep RT-PCR kit were used in a first-round RT-PCR, which was followed by a second-round multiplex PCR, size selection and purification. Using fastp trimming at Q25 and MiXCR clonotype assembly, TCRdb reanalyzed the public sequencing data and kept in-frame beta chains. When rows share a CDR3 protein, they turn into one entry using the most common DNA and genes. Here the sample has about 480,000 distinct CDR3 sequences; about an eighth occur a single time. The top ten clones comprise 9.8% of the sample. Material for sequencing was blood. The receptors come from a woman in her twenties or thirties with Graves' ophthalmopathy. Donor details come from another sample of the same person, matched by shared clones.

This clonotype was found many times. This is likely a read error, given that the CDR3 carries no conserved phenylalanine or tryptophan at its end. No DNA is shown, since the ends of the CDR3 on it are uncertain; the CDR3 is the one TCRdb lists. The chain carries TRBV20-1 and TRBJ1-1. The germline CDR1 and CDR2 sequences are DFQATT and SNEGSKA (reference sequence). The CDR3 has 18 residues if both end residues are counted. The CDR3 spells CSAETHGRTPSQVRMPTV.

This clonotype was observed at least ten times. The CDR3 sequence: CASSEKDTAGGSYTF. The CDR3 DNA reads TGTGCCAGCAGTGAAAAGGATACGGCCGGGGGGAGCTACACCTTC. The V call is TRBV2, the J call TRBJ1-2, with a weak D call TRBD1 (5 bases). Trimming pared 2 bases from V and 9 bases from J, leaving 19 bases between. This CDR3 is built from 15 residues. In germline, CDR1 is SNHLY, CDR2 FYNNEI.

This clonotype was seen a few times. CDR3 residues: CASSLGWVGDQPQHF. The CDR3 coding sequence is TGTGCCAGCAGCTTAGGTTGGGTAGGGGATCAGCCCCAGCATTTT. The genes are TRBV7-8 and TRBJ1-5; a weak D match, TRBD1 (5 bases). Trimming removed 1 base at V and 5 bases at J, with 12 bases between. The CDR3 runs to 15 residues. Germline assignment: CDR1 SGHVS and CDR2 FQNEAQ.

The CDR3 DNA follows: TGTGCCTGGAGTGTACGGACTAACTATGGCTACACCTTC. Its protein product is CAWSVRTNYGYTF. The rearrangement links TRBV30 to TRBJ1-2; D is uncertain. The CDR3 length is 13 residues. Deletions cut 0 bases from V and 0 bases from J, with 5 bases between. Germline CDR1 and CDR2: GTSNPN and SVGIG (reference sequence).

This clonotype occurred a few times. The rearrangement uses TRBV11-2 and TRBJ2-6; a weak D match, TRBD1 (5 bases). With 3 bases removed from V and 1 base from J, the gap between germline ends came to 16 bases. Germline lookup yields CDR1 SGHAT and CDR2 FQNNGV. The length of the CDR3 is 18 residues. CDR3 loop: CASSLPRAGRSGANVLTF. The CDR3 region has the DNA TGTGCCAGCAGCTTGCCCCGGGCAGGGCGGTCTGGGGCCAACGTCCTGACTTTC.